Each of the 25 T cell receptor beta chains below was sequenced from the same sample in a study of T cells in Graves' hyperthyroidism and ophthalmopathy. The source material, RNA transcripts, was used to amplify TCR beta CDR3 regions. First-round RT-PCR of the TCR CDR3 relied on the HTBI primer set. TCRdb redid the calling of the multiplex PCR reads with MiXCR, one entry per CDR3 protein. Among over 700,000 distinct CDR3 sequences, just over 35% were seen once, and the ten largest hold 31%. Sequencing input: blood. These receptors were obtained from a woman aged 40 to 50 with Graves' hyperthyroidism.

There are a few counts of this clonotype. This chain joins TRBV7-8 and TRBJ2-2, with 13 bases aligning to TRBD2. Per germline, CDR1 SGHVS and CDR2 FQNEAQ. CDR3 length equals 16 residues. The V gene end was trimmed by 5 bases and the J gene end by 5 bases; junction bases not matched to a gene: 5. CDR3 sequence: CASSPGLAGDTGELFF. The DNA of the CDR3 is TGTGCCAGCAGCCCTGGACTAGCGGGAGATACCGGGGAGCTGTTTTTT.

Regarding this clonotype: One end of the junction is discordant with germline, which a read error may explain. The CDR3 bases are TGTGTCAGCAGTGCCGGGGGTAATGAAGAACTGTTTTTT. Protein product: CVSSAGGNEELFF. This chain connects TRBV25-1 to TRBJ1-4; D may be TRBD1 (5 bases). Germline CDR1 reads MGHDK; CDR2 reads SYGVNS. The CDR3 covers 13 residues.

V gene TRBV2 combines with J gene TRBJ1-5, with 7 bases identical to TRBD1. The CDR3 consists of 14 residues. The germline gives CDR1 SNHLY, CDR2 FYNNEI. V dropped 6 bases and J dropped 5; count of bases not matched to a gene: 7. The CDR3 DNA reads TGTGCCAGCAGCCCTGGGACAGTTTATCAGCCCCAGCATTTT. It translates to CASSPGTVYQPQHF.

The chain recombines TRBV4-1 with TRBJ2-7; D might be TRBD2 (5 bases). Germline assignment: CDR1 MGHRA and CDR2 YSYEKL. The CDR3 consists of 13 residues. The germline V and J ends were trimmed by 1 base and 6 bases, with 10 bases remaining between them. The CDR3 coding sequence is TGCGCCAGCAGCCAAGCGGGGTCTGGCGAGCAGTACTTC. Encoded protein: CASSQAGSGEQYF.

The chain couples TRBV20-1 to TRBJ1-2; 8 bases align to TRBD1. The trim removed 3 bases at V and 8 bases at J, leaving 11 bases unmatched. Germline lookup yields CDR1 DFQATT and CDR2 SNEGSKA (reference sequence). There are 14 residues in the CDR3. CDR3 protein: CSARSPGGARGYTF. The CDR3 nucleotides read TGCAGTGCTAGGTCTCCAGGGGGCGCGAGAGGCTACACCTTC.

This clonotype was detected a few times. The chain links TRBV5-1 to TRBJ1-3; D is unclear. Per germline, CDR1 SGHRS and CDR2 YFSETQ. Trimming took off 1 base at V and 0 bases at J, with 11 bases between the two ends. The CDR3 runs to 16 residues. CDR3 protein: CASSLSQFASGNTIYF. CDR3 bases: TGCGCCAGCAGCTTGAGTCAGTTTGCCTCTGGAAACACCATATATTTT.

The chain is built from TRBV7-2 and TRBJ1-4; D not certain. The CDR3 runs to 17 residues. Germline assignment: CDR1 SGHTA and CDR2 FQGNSA. Trimming took 3 bases from V and 8 from J, leaving 22 bases between them. CDR3 DNA: TGTGCCAGCAGCTTGGACCCTATCCCTAGCCAACGGGAAAAACTGTTTTTT. Its protein product is CASSLDPIPSQREKLFF.

The rearrangement links TRBV19 to TRBJ1-2; D not resolved. Germline CDR1 reads LNHDA; CDR2 reads SQIVND (reference sequence). The V end lost 3 bases, the J end lost 7 bases, and 12 bases lay between the germline ends. The CDR3 spans 13 residues. The CDR3 nucleotides are TGTGCCAGTAGTATGGGCGTGTTTGGTGGCTACACCTTC. The encoded protein is CASSMGVFGGYTF.

The sample holds a few counts of this clonotype. The chain links TRBV5-1 to TRBJ1-4; no clear D. V lost 4 bases, J lost 7 bases, and 17 bases lay in between. Germline V gives CDR1 SGHRS, CDR2 YFSETQ. This CDR3 spans 15 amino acids. The CDR3 DNA is TGCGCCAGCAGCCAAGGCGAGACACAGACTGAAAAACTGTTTTTT. Translated: CASSQGETQTEKLFF. Variable domain in full (rest from reference TRBV5-1 and TRBJ1-4): KAGVTQTPRYLIKTRGQQVTLSCSPISGHRSVSWYQQTPGQGLQFLFEYFSETQRNKGNFPGRFSGRQFSNSRSEMNVSTLELGDSALYLCASSQGETQTEKLFFGSGTQLSVL.

This sequence joins TRBV7-2 and TRBJ2-7, with 7 bases that match TRBD1. V dropped 5 bases and J dropped 2; count of bases not matched to a gene: 9. This CDR3 comprises 15 residues. From germline, CDR1 is SGHTA and CDR2 FQGNSA. In DNA form, the CDR3 reads TGTGCCAGCAGCCTGAGGACCGGGACAGCCTACGAGCAGTACTTC. Its translation is CASSLRTGTAYEQYF.

Only one count was recorded for this clonotype. This clone may be a read error of a much larger clone one base away. The chain has TRBV7-3 and TRBJ1-1; no firm D call. Germline assignment: CDR1 SGHTA and CDR2 FQGTGA. Deletions cut 6 bases from V and 0 bases from J, with 14 bases between. This CDR3 comprises 15 residues. The CDR3 DNA follows: TGTGCCAGCAGTCTCCTTTACGGACTGAACACTGAAGCTTTCTTT. Amino acid sequence: CASSLLYGLNTEAFF.

This clonotype was recorded many times. The chain couples TRBV10-3 to TRBJ1-1; no clear D gene. This CDR3 spans 11 amino acids. The V gene lost 3 bases and the J gene lost 12 bases, with 11 bases spanning the gap. Germline V gives CDR1 ENHRY, CDR2 SYGVKD. The CDR3 sequence: CAISEGGSTFF. As DNA, the CDR3 is TGTGCCATCAGTGAAGGAGGAAGCACTTTCTTT.

This clonotype occurred a few times. V gene TRBV6-5 combines with J gene TRBJ1-5, with 7 positions matching TRBD1. Germline V gene sequence: CDR1 MNHEY, CDR2 SVGAGI. After removal of 10 bases from V and 1 base from J, the junction contained 4 bases not matched to a gene. This CDR3 comprises 13 residues. CDR3 sequence: CATGTVSNQPQHF. CDR3 bases: TGTGCCACCGGGACAGTAAGCAATCAGCCCCAGCATTTT.

Of note for this clonotype: A read error is likely, as this CDR3 ends without the conserved phenylalanine or tryptophan. It is unclear where the CDR3 begins or ends on the DNA, so no DNA is shown, and the CDR3 is as TCRdb lists it. V usage is TRBV2 and J usage is TRBJ2-6. In germline, CDR1 is SNHLY, CDR2 FYNNEI. The CDR3 has 8 residues if both end residues are counted. The CDR3 protein is CASSVGTS.

This rearrangement joins TRBV25-1 to TRBJ2-5, with 10 bases lining up with TRBD1. The CDR3 loop spans 17 amino acids. Losses at the gene ends were 3 bases for V and 4 bases for J; bases not matched to a gene: 11. The V gene's germline CDR1 is MGHDK and CDR2 SYGVNS. CDR3 coding DNA: TGTGCCAGCAGTGACCCTTCCGGGACAGGGGAAGGAGAGACCCAGTACTTC. Its translation is CASSDPSGTGEGETQYF.

Ten or more counts support this clonotype. The CDR3 DNA reads TGTGCCAGCAGCCGGGACAGGACCTCCTACGAGCAGTACTTC. This sequence encodes CASSRDRTSYEQYF. The chain recombines TRBV2 with TRBJ2-7, with 8 nucleotides matching TRBD1. This CDR3 spans 14 amino acids. V gave up 6 bases and J gave up 0 bases; unmatched junction bases: 4. Germline-derived CDR1 and CDR2 are SNHLY and FYNNEI.

This clonotype was found a few times. J is TRBJ1-1 and V is TRBV14; possible D gene TRBD1, 5 bases. This CDR3 region has 14 residues. The V gene lost 1 base and the J gene lost 5 bases, with 11 bases spanning the gap. Germline CDR1 and CDR2: SGHDN and FVKESK. CDR3 amino acids: CASSQVKGYTEAFF. Written as DNA, the CDR3 is TGTGCCAGCAGCCAAGTTAAGGGGTATACTGAAGCTTTCTTT.

The chain is built from TRBV10-2 and TRBJ2-2, with TRBD1 as a possible D gene (5 bases). Germline CDR1 reads WSHSY; CDR2 reads SAAADI. This CDR3 has 13 amino acids. V lost 6 bases to trimming and J lost 5 bases, with 10 bases between them. CDR3 nucleotides: TGCGCCAGCAGGGCCAGGGTAACCGGGGAGCTGTTTTTT. The encoded protein is CASRARVTGELFF.

This clonotype was seen ten or more times. This chain connects TRBV7-8 to TRBJ1-6; no clear D. CDR3 size: 14 residues. CDR1 SGHVS and CDR2 FQNEAQ come from the germline V gene. Trimming cost V 1 base and J 7 bases, with 8 bases left between them. For the CDR3, the DNA is TGTGCCAGCAGCTTAGAAACGGAAAATTCACCCCTCCACTTT. Translated: CASSLETENSPLHF.

The chain carries TRBV29-1 and TRBJ2-2, with TRBD1 matching over 7 bases. Germline CDR1 and CDR2: SQVTM and ANQGSEA. The CDR3 contains 14 residues. V shed 7 bases and J 1 base; nucleotides not matched to a gene: 6. CDR3 coding DNA: TGCAGCGCCCAGCGACAGGGGAACACCGGGGAGCTGTTTTTT. Encoded protein: CSAQRQGNTGELFF.

There are many counts of this clonotype. The chain couples TRBV7-9 to TRBJ1-1; TRBD1 is a possible D gene (5 bases). The CDR3 spans 14 residues. V was shortened by 6 bases and J by 7 bases, with 18 bases between the two germline ends. Per the germline V gene, CDR1 is SEHNR and CDR2 is FQNEAQ (reference sequence). The CDR3 region has the DNA TGTGCCAGCAGATCTGCTCAGGGACGGAATGAAGCTTTCTTT. Protein sequence: CASRSAQGRNEAFF.

This clonotype was seen many times. This chain links TRBV12-3 or TRBV12-4 with TRBJ1-2; D not certain. This CDR3 spans 14 amino acids. V lost 5 bases, J lost 4 bases, and 14 bases lay in between. CDR3 DNA: TGTGCCAGCAGTCTAAGTTCGCGTGGCTATGGCTACACCTTC. This codes for CASSLSSRGYGYTF.

This clonotype was counted a few times. This rearrangement joins TRBV20-1 to TRBJ1-4, with D tentatively TRBD1 (5 bases). CDR1 DFQATT and CDR2 SNEGSKA come from the germline V gene (reference sequence). CDR3 length: 15 amino acids. V gave up 5 bases and J gave up 9 bases, with 22 bases separating them. The CDR3 DNA reads TGCAGTGCTCGGATTAGGGGCGACAGCAGGAAAAAACTGTTTTTT. Translated: CSARIRGDSRKKLFF.

This clonotype was counted only a few times. V usage is TRBV29-1 and J usage is TRBJ1-1, with 12 positions matching TRBD1. V dropped 0 bases and J dropped 5; count of bases not matched to a gene: 4. The germline CDR1 and CDR2 sequences are SQVTM and ANQGSEA. The length of the CDR3 is 15 residues. CDR3 bases: TGCAGCGTTGAAGAGAGGGACAGGGGGCTGACTGAAGCTTTCTTT. Translating it yields CSVEERDRGLTEAFF.

The rearrangement joins TRBV7-2 to TRBJ2-5, with D perhaps TRBD1 (5 bases). Trimming left V 5 bases short and J 2 bases short, with 12 bases between. Germline values: CDR1 SGHTA, CDR2 FQGNSA. This CDR3 contains 14 residues. CDR3 coding DNA: TGTGCCAGCAGCCGCACCCCAGGGCAAGAGACCCAGTACTTC. As protein: CASSRTPGQETQYF.